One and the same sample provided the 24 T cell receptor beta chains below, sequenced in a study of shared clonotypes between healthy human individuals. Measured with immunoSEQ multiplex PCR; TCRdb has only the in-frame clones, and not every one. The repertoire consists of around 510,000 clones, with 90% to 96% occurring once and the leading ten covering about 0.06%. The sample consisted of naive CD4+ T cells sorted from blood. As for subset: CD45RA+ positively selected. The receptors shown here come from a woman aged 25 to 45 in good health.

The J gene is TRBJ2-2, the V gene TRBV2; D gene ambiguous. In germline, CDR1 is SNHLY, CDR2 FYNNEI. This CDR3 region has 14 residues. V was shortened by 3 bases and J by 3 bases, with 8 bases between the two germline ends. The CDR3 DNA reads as TGTGCCAGCAGTGATCTTCAGTACACCGGGGAGCTGTTTTTT. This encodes CASSDLQYTGELFF.

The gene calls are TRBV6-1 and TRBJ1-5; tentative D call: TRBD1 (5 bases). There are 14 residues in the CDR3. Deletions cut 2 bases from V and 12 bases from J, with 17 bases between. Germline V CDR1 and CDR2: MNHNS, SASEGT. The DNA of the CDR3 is TGTGCCAGCAGTGAACCGGGGGTGGAAGGTTTCCAGCATTTT. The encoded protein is CASSEPGVEGFQHF.

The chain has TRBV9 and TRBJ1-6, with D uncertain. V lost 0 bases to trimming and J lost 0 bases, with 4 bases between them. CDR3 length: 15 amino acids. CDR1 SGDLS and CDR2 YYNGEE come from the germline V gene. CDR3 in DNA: TGTGCCAGCAGCGTAGCCAGCTCCTATAATTCACCCCTCCACTTT. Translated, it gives CASSVASSYNSPLHF.

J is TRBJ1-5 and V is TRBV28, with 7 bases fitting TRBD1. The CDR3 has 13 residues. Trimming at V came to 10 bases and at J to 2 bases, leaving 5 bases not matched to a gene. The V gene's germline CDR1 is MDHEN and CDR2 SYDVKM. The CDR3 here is CAITTGGNQPQHF. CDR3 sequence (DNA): TGTGCCATCACCACAGGGGGCAATCAGCCCCAGCATTTT.

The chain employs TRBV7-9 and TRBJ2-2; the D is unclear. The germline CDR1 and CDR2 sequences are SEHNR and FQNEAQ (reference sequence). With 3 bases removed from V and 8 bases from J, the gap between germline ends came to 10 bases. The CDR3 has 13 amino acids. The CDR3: CASSFQGRGELFF. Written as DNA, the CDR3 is TGTGCCAGCAGCTTCCAAGGAAGGGGGGAGCTGTTTTTT.

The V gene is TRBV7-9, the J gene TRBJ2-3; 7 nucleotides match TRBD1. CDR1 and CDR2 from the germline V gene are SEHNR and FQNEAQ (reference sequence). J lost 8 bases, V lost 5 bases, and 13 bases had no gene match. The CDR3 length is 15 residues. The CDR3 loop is CASSPDRAPGRTQYF. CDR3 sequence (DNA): TGTGCCAGCAGCCCAGACAGGGCCCCCGGTCGTACGCAGTATTTT.

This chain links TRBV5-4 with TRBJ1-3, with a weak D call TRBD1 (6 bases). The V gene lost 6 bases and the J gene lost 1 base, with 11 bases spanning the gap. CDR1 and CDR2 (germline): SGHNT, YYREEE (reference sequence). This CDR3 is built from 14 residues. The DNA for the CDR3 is TGTGCCAGCACCCAACAGGGATCTGGAAACACCATATATTTT. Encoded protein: CASTQQGSGNTIYF.

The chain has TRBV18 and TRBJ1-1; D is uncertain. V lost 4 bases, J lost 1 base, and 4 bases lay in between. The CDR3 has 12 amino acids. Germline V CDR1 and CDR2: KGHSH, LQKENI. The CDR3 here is CASSRKNTEAFF. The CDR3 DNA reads TGTGCCAGCTCACGGAAGAACACTGAAGCTTTCTTT.

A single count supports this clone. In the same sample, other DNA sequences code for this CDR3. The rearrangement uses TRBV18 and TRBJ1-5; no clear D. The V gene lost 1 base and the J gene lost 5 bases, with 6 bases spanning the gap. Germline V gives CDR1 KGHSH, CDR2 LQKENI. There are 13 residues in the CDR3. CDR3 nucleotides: TGTGCCAGCTCACCACAGAGGGATCAGCCCCAGCATTTT. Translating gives CASSPQRDQPQHF.

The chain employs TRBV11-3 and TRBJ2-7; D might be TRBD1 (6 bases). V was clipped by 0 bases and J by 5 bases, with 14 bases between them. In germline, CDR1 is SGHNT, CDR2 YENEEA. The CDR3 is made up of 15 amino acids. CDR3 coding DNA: TGTGCCAGCAGCTTAGAGGGGGCCGGGACCCACGAGCAGTACTTC. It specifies CASSLEGAGTHEQYF.

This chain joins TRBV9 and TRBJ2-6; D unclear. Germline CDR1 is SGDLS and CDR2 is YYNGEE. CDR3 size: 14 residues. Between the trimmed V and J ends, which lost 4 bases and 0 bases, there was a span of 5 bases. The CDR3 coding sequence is TGTGCCAGCAGCAGGGCCTCTGGGGCCAACGTCCTGACTTTC. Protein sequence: CASSRASGANVLTF. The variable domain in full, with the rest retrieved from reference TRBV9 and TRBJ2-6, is DSGVTQTPKHLITATGQRVTLRCSPRSGDLSVYWYQQSLDQGLQFLIQYYNGEERAKGNILERFSAQQFPDLHSELNLSSLELGDSALYFCASSRASGANVLTFGAGSRLTVL.

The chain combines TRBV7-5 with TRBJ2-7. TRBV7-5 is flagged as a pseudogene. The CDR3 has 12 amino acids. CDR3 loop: CVRSLVRPARYF. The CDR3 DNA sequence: TGTGTCAGAAGCTTAGTCCGGCCGGCGCGGTACTTC.

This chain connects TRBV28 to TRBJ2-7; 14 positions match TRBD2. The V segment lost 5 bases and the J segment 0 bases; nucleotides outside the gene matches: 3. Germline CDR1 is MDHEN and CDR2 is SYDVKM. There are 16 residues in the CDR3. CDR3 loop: CASSPGTSGSSYEQYF. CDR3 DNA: TGTGCCAGCAGTCCTGGGACTAGCGGGAGCTCCTACGAGCAGTACTTC.

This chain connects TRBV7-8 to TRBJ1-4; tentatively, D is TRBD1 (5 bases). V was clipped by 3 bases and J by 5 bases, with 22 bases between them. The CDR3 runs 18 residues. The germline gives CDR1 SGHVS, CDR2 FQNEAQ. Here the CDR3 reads CASSFASYVGPKNEKLFF. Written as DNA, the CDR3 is TGTGCCAGCAGCTTCGCGTCGTATGTGGGACCGAAGAATGAAAAACTGTTTTTT.

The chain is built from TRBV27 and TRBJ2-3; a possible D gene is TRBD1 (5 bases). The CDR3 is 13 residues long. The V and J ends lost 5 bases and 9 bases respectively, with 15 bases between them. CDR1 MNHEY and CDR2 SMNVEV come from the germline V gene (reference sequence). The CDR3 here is CASSPQAGLTQYF. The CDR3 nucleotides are TGTGCCAGCAGTCCACAGGCAGGGCTGACGCAGTATTTT.

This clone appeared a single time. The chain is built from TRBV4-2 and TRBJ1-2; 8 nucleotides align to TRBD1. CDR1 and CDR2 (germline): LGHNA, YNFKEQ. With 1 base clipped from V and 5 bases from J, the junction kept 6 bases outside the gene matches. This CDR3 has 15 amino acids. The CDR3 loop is CASSQGAGGSYGYTF. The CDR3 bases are TGTGCCAGCAGCCAAGGAGCAGGGGGCAGTTATGGCTACACCTTC.

CDR3 amino acids: CASSLARELFF. The CDR3 DNA reads TGTGCCAGCAGCTTAGCCAGGGAGCTGTTTTTT. The chain uses TRBV28 and TRBJ2-2, with D hard to call. V dropped 6 bases and J dropped 9 bases, with 8 bases sitting between them. The CDR3 length is 11 residues. Germline assignment: CDR1 MDHEN and CDR2 SYDVKM.

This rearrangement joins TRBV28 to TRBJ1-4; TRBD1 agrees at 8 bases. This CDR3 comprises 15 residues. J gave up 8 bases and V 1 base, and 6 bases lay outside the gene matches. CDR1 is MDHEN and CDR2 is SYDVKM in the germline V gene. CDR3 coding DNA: TGTGCCAGCAGTTTATCTCCAGGGGGCTGGGAAAAACTGTTTTTT. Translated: CASSLSPGGWEKLFF.

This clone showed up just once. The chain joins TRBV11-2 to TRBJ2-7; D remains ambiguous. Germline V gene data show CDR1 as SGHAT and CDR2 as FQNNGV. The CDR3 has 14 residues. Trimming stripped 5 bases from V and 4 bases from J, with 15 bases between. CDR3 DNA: TGTGCCAGCAGCCCGAGATGGCGGATTTACGAGCAGTACTTC. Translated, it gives CASSPRWRIYEQYF.

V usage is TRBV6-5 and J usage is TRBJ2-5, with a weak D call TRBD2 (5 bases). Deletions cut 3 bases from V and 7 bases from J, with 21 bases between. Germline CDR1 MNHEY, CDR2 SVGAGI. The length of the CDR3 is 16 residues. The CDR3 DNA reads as TGTGCCAGCAGTTATTATGCGTGGGCGGGCTCGGGGACCCAGTACTTC. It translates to CASSYYAWAGSGTQYF.

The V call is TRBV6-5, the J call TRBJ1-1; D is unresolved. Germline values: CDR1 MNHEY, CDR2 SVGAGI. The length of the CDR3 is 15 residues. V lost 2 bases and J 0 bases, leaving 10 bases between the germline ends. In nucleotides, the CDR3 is TGTGCCAGCAGTTACCTGGATACCATGAACACTGAAGCTTTCTTT. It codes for CASSYLDTMNTEAFF.

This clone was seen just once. The CDR3 loop reads CASSPGHGYTF. Here the CDR3 DNA reads TGTGCCAGCTCACCAGGCCATGGCTACACCTTC. V usage is TRBV18 and J usage is TRBJ1-2; no definite D call. Trimming cost V 2 bases and J 6 bases, with 4 bases left between them. Germline-derived CDR1 and CDR2 are KGHSH and LQKENI. The CDR3 is 11 residues long.

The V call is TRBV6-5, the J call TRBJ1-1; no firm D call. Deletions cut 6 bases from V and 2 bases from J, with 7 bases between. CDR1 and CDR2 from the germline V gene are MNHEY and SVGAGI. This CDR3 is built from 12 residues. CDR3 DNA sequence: TGTGCCAGCAGCTTAATAAACACTGAAGCTTTCTTT. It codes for CASSLINTEAFF.

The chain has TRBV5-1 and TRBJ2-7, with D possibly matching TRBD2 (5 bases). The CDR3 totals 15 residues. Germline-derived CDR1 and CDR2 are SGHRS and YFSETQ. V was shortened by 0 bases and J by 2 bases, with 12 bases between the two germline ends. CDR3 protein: CASSLGSGLAYEQYF. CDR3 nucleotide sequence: TGCGCCAGCAGCTTGGGGAGCGGTCTCGCCTACGAGCAGTACTTC.